Each of the 21 T cell receptor beta chains below was sequenced from the same sample in a study of cytomegalovirus exposure and HLA in healthy donors. Profiling relied on immunoSEQ multiplex PCR, and the TCRdb table lists in-frame clones only, not all of them. Among some 270,000 clones listed, roughly 85% were seen once. What was sequenced was PBMCs. Receptors originate from a woman aged 18-29 years in good health and CMV-seronegative.

V gene TRBV9 combines with J gene TRBJ1-2, with 7 positions matching TRBD1. The germline V gene has CDR1 SGDLS and CDR2 YYNGEE. J was trimmed by 1 base and V by 0 bases; bases with no gene match: 9. The CDR3 is 17 residues long. CDR3 in amino acids: CASSVGEGTAINYGYTF. CDR3 DNA: TGTGCCAGCAGCGTAGGGGAAGGGACAGCAATTAACTATGGCTACACCTTC. The full variable domain, rest sourced from reference TRBV9 and TRBJ1-2, is DSGVTQTPKHLITATGQRVTLRCSPRSGDLSVYWYQQSLDQGLQFLIQYYNGEERAKGNILERFSAQQFPDLHSELNLSSLELGDSALYFCASSVGEGTAINYGYTFGSGTRLTVV.

The CDR3 DNA sequence: TGTGCCAGCAGCCGCGAGGGCGGCGGGTGGACTGAAGCTTTCTTT. Amino acid sequence: CASSREGGGWTEAFF. V is TRBV9 and J is TRBJ1-1; D is unresolved. The CDR3 covers 15 residues. The V gene lost 4 bases and the J gene lost 5 bases, with 18 bases spanning the gap. In germline, CDR1 is SGDLS, CDR2 YYNGEE.

This clone was counted between two and nine times. The chain couples TRBV6-1 to TRBJ2-5; 11 bases fit TRBD2. CDR3 length: 15 amino acids. J gave up 5 bases and V 2 bases, and 4 bases lay outside the gene matches. In germline, CDR1 is MNHNS, CDR2 SASEGT. This chain's CDR3 is CASSELAGGPETQYF. The DNA of the CDR3 is TGTGCCAGCAGTGAACTAGCGGGAGGTCCGGAGACCCAGTACTTC.

The CDR3 sequence is CASRGQGMNTEAFF. As DNA, the CDR3 is TGTGCCAGCAGGGGACAGGGGATGAACACTGAAGCTTTCTTT. The rearrangement joins TRBV6-1 to TRBJ1-1; 10 nucleotides align to TRBD1. CDR1 and CDR2 from the germline V gene are MNHNS and SASEGT. This CDR3 has 14 amino acids. J gave up 0 bases and V 6 bases, and 1 base lay outside the gene matches.

The chain combines TRBV11-2 with TRBJ2-7; possibly TRBD2 for D (6 bases). The CDR3 is 16 amino acids. Germline loops: CDR1 SGHAT, CDR2 FQNNGV. V was clipped by 4 bases and J by 5 bases, with 21 bases between them. The CDR3 loop reads CASSSTRTTFGNEQYF. The DNA of the CDR3 is TGTGCCAGCAGCTCGACCCGGACTACCTTTGGCAACGAGCAGTACTTC.

The J gene is TRBJ2-5, the V gene TRBV10-2, with 12 bases matching TRBD2. V shed 2 bases, J shed 4 bases, and the junction held 14 bases outside the gene matches. This CDR3 region has 19 residues. Germline-derived CDR1 and CDR2 are WSHSY and SAAADI. The CDR3 protein is CASSEARLLAGGSGETQYF. As DNA, the CDR3 is TGCGCCAGCAGTGAGGCCCGACTCCTAGCGGGGGGGTCGGGAGAGACCCAGTACTTC.

The chain recombines TRBV11-2 with TRBJ1-2, with D unresolved. This CDR3 contains 16 residues. The germline V and J ends were trimmed by 3 bases and 0 bases, with 14 bases remaining between them. Germline V gene sequence: CDR1 SGHAT, CDR2 FQNNGV. CDR3 nucleotide sequence: TGTGCCAGCAGCTTTCTCCGGCCGGGAGCTAACTATGGCTACACCTTC. Translated, it gives CASSFLRPGANYGYTF.

The chain combines TRBV5-1 with TRBJ2-5; possibly TRBD1 for D (6 bases). The J call could be wrong; TRBJ2-7 is a better fit for the DNA end. CDR1 is SGHRS, CDR2 YFSETQ, per germline. This CDR3 contains 14 residues. In nucleotides, the CDR3 is TGCGCCAGCAGCTTGGGACAGGCCCTCTACGAGCAGTACTTC. This codes for CASSLGQALYEQYF.

This chain uses TRBV11-3 with TRBJ1-2, with D possibly being TRBD1 (6 bases). V dropped 5 bases and J dropped 4 bases, with 14 bases sitting between them. The CDR3 sequence is 14 residues long. From germline, CDR1 is SGHNT and CDR2 YENEEA. The CDR3 reads CASSPTQGPYGYTF. In nucleotides, the CDR3 is TGTGCCAGCAGCCCAACACAGGGTCCCTATGGCTACACCTTC.

The CDR3 nucleotides read TGTGCCAGCAGTCCAGGACAGGGGGCGTGGACTGAAGCTTTCTTT. Protein: CASSPGQGAWTEAFF. The J gene is TRBJ1-1, the V gene TRBV6-5; 11 bases are a match to TRBD1. Germline CDR1 MNHEY, CDR2 SVGAGI. The trim removed 5 bases at V and 5 bases at J, leaving 7 bases unmatched. The CDR3 has 15 residues.

This clone was counted a single time. The same CDR3 can be traced to other DNA sequences in this sample. The chain uses TRBV29-1 and TRBJ2-3; TRBD2 matches at 13 bases. This CDR3 has 15 residues. V dropped 4 bases and J dropped 2; count of bases not matched to a gene: 3. Germline V gene data show CDR1 as SQVTM and CDR2 as ANQGSEA. CDR3: CSVGGLAGLTDTQYF. The CDR3 coding sequence is TGCAGCGTTGGGGGACTAGCGGGACTCACAGATACGCAGTATTTT.

The J gene is TRBJ1-2, the V gene TRBV28, with 11 bases aligning to TRBD1. This CDR3 has 18 amino acids. Trimming cost V 1 base and J 3 bases; bases outside gene matches: 10. CDR1 and CDR2 (germline): MDHEN, SYDVKM. Here the CDR3 reads CASSLSTVPGQGDYGYTF. DNA for the CDR3: TGTGCCAGCAGTTTATCCACGGTCCCGGGACAGGGGGACTATGGCTACACCTTC.

The gene calls are TRBV7-3 and TRBJ2-2; unclear D gene. This CDR3 has 14 residues. Between the trimmed V and J ends, which lost 4 bases and 2 bases, there was a span of 8 bases. Looked up from germline, CDR1 is SGHTA and CDR2 is FQGTGA. CDR3 sequence: CASSSRQNTGELFF. CDR3 bases: TGTGCCAGCAGCTCTCGACAAAACACCGGGGAGCTGTTTTTT.

DNA for the CDR3: TGCAGCGTGGGGACAGGGGGCCTTGAAGCTTTCTTT. Its translation is CSVGTGGLEAFF. V is TRBV29-1 and J is TRBJ1-1; TRBD1 matches 12 bases. Trimming removed 6 bases from V and 7 bases from J; junction bases left unmatched: 3. This CDR3 has 12 residues. The germline gives CDR1 SQVTM, CDR2 ANQGSEA.

The CDR3 protein is CASSSPGTGGAREKLFF. The CDR3 DNA sequence: TGTGCCAGCAGTTCCCCCGGGACAGGGGGCGCTCGGGAAAAACTGTTTTTT. The J gene is TRBJ1-4, the V gene TRBV28, with TRBD1 matching 12 bases. The CDR3 sequence is 17 residues long. In germline, CDR1 is MDHEN, CDR2 SYDVKM. V gave up 4 bases and J gave up 8 bases; unmatched junction bases: 11.

V gene TRBV5-6 combines with J gene TRBJ1-5, with D perhaps TRBD1 (5 bases). Germline CDR1 reads SGHDT; CDR2 reads YYEEEE. Trimming removed 2 bases at V and 7 bases at J, with 16 bases between. CDR3 length: 15 amino acids. The CDR3 protein is CASSFRDVGGQPQHF. CDR3 bases: TGTGCCAGCAGCTTCCGGGACGTCGGGGGACAGCCCCAGCATTTT.

DNA for the CDR3: TGTGCCAGCAGTGCTAAAAGACAGATTCAGCCCCAGCATTTT. It encodes CASSAKRQIQPQHF. The chain couples TRBV27 to TRBJ1-5; tentative D call: TRBD1 (5 bases). Trimming shortened V by 5 bases and J by 6 bases, and 14 bases separated the two germline ends. Per the germline V gene, CDR1 is MNHEY and CDR2 is SMNVEV (reference sequence). This CDR3 spans 14 amino acids.

The genes are TRBV2 and TRBJ1-2; D possibly corresponds to TRBD1 (5 bases). The CDR3 covers 16 residues. From germline, CDR1 is SNHLY and CDR2 FYNNEI. V shed 3 bases and J shed 6 bases, with 20 bases lying between them. The CDR3 here is CASSEIGIVGGHGYTF. In DNA form, the CDR3 reads TGTGCCAGCAGTGAGATCGGAATCGTGGGGGGTCATGGCTACACCTTC.

The chain couples TRBV5-4 to TRBJ2-3, with D unresolved. Trimming shortened V by 0 bases and J by 0 bases, and 8 bases separated the two germline ends. Germline V gene sequence: CDR1 SGHNT, CDR2 YYREEE (reference sequence). The CDR3 loop spans 15 amino acids. The CDR3 sequence: CASSLALTSTDTQYF. CDR3 DNA sequence: TGTGCCAGCAGCTTGGCGCTGACTAGCACAGATACGCAGTATTTT.

In this sample, this clone turned up once. This chain joins TRBV29-1 and TRBJ1-2, with TRBD1 matching 12 bases. The ends lost 5 bases at V and 3 bases at J; junction bases unmatched: 10. The CDR3 totals 16 residues. Germline values: CDR1 SQVTM, CDR2 ANQGSEA. This chain's CDR3 is CSVQRGGTGGYYGYTF. The CDR3, as DNA: TGCAGCGTTCAGAGGGGAGGGACAGGGGGCTACTATGGCTACACCTTC.

The genes are TRBV11-2 and TRBJ2-7; TRBD1 agrees at 9 bases. Germline-derived CDR1 and CDR2 are SGHAT and FQNNGV. The CDR3 spans 14 residues. After removal of 3 bases from V and 3 bases from J, the junction contained 3 bases not matched to a gene. The CDR3 nucleotides are TGTGCCAGCAGCTTGGGGGGACAGGGCTACGAGCAGTACTTC. Encoded protein: CASSLGGQGYEQYF.